What follows are 27 T cell receptor beta chains derived from one specimen sequenced in a study of T cell repertoires in cytomegalovirus infection. These TCRs are of unknown antigen specificity. Via MiXCR, TCRdb re-called the reads, giving one row per CDR3 protein. The sample has hundreds of thousands of distinct CDR3 sequences; more than 30% are singletons. Material: cultured PBMCs, obtained from culture after CMV antigen stimulation. These receptors were collected from a human donor in good health (CMV status not recorded). Some clones in this sample may be carry-over from other donors' samples.

This chain joins TRBV10-3 and TRBJ2-5; maybe TRBD2 (5 bases). This CDR3 is built from 15 residues. Trimming cost V 10 bases and J 7 bases, with 25 bases left between them. Per germline, CDR1 ENHRY and CDR2 SYGVKD. The CDR3 DNA follows: TGTGCCACCCCCCCTAAAGTGAGGAAACGGGGGACCCAGTACTTC. Protein: CATPPKVRKRGTQYF.

The rearrangement uses TRBV19 and TRBJ2-1; D might be TRBD2 (5 bases). Germline assignment: CDR1 LNHDA and CDR2 SQIVND (reference sequence). With 9 bases removed from V and 10 bases from J, the gap between germline ends came to 19 bases. The CDR3 runs 13 residues. CDR3: CASAKGGEREQFF. The CDR3 DNA sequence: TGTGCCAGCGCTAAGGGTGGGGAGAGGGAGCAGTTCTTC. Combining the CDR3 with reference TRBV19 and TRBJ2-1 gives the whole variable domain DGGITQSPKYLFRKEGQNVTLSCEQNLNHDAMYWYRQDPGQGLRLIYYSQIVNDFQKGDIAEGYSVSREKKESFPLTVTSAQKNPTAFYLCASAKGGEREQFFGPGTRLTVL.

This clonotype was found a few times. CDR3 sequence reads: CASGLDSSGANVLTF. The CDR3 coding sequence is TGTGCCAGCGGGCTGGACAGCTCTGGGGCCAACGTCCTGACTTTC. This chain connects TRBV7-2 to TRBJ2-6; tentative D call: TRBD1 (6 bases). The V end was cut by 8 bases, the J end by 0 bases, with 11 bases between. CDR3 length: 15 residues. CDR1 and CDR2 from the germline V gene are SGHTA and FQGNSA.

The chain couples TRBV7-4 to TRBJ2-5, with D unresolved. Germline CDR1 is SGHVT and CDR2 is SQSDAQ. V lost 5 bases and J 1 base, leaving 11 bases between the germline ends. The CDR3 is 14 residues long. The DNA of the CDR3 is TGTGCCAGCAGCCCTCACAATATCCAAGAGACCCAGTACTTC. It specifies CASSPHNIQETQYF.

This rearrangement joins TRBV7-2 to TRBJ2-2, with TRBD1 matching 8 bases. The ends lost 4 bases at V and 6 bases at J; junction bases unmatched: 7. This CDR3 comprises 15 residues. Germline lookup yields CDR1 SGHTA and CDR2 FQGNSA. The CDR3 is CASSSRQGWAGELFF. DNA for the CDR3: TGTGCCAGCAGCTCAAGACAGGGGTGGGCCGGGGAGCTGTTTTTT.

The chain joins TRBV15 to TRBJ1-2, with unresolved D. Germline loops: CDR1 LNHNV, CDR2 YYDKDF (reference sequence). The ends were cut back, 3 bases at V and 6 bases at J, with 14 bases in the middle. There are 14 residues in the CDR3. The CDR3 nucleotides read TGTGCCACCAGCAGTGGGCCACCGTCCAATGGCTACACCTTC. It encodes CATSSGPPSNGYTF.

This clonotype has only a few counts. This sequence joins TRBV27 and TRBJ2-7; no reliable D call. V was trimmed by 3 bases and J by 2 bases, leaving 8 bases between them. The CDR3 runs 13 residues. Germline V lookup: CDR1 MNHEY, CDR2 SMNVEV (reference sequence). In DNA, the CDR3 is TGTGCCAGCAGTTTTGACATTACCTACGAGCAGTACTTC. Its protein is CASSFDITYEQYF.

This chain uses TRBV6-2 or TRBV6-3 with TRBJ2-3; 10 nucleotides match TRBD2. The CDR3 is 16 residues long. Germline V CDR1 and CDR2: MNHEY, SVGEGT. The trim removed 0 bases at V and 0 bases at J, leaving 0 bases unmatched. The CDR3 here is CASSYSTSGSTDTQYF. The CDR3 DNA is TGTGCCAGCAGTTACTCGACTAGCGGGAGCACAGATACGCAGTATTTT.

V is TRBV24-1 and J is TRBJ2-2; 13 nucleotides agree with TRBD2. Trimming at V came to 4 bases and at J to 5 bases, leaving 6 bases not matched to a gene. Germline V CDR1 and CDR2: KGHDR, SFDVKD. This CDR3 region has 17 residues. DNA for the CDR3: TGTGCCACCAGTGACCACGGACTAGCGGGAGTTACCGGGGAGCTGTTTTTT. It yields the protein CATSDHGLAGVTGELFF.

This clonotype was recorded at least ten times. The chain carries TRBV7-8 and TRBJ2-7; 13 bases align to TRBD2. J was trimmed by 6 bases and V by 5 bases; bases with no gene match: 7. The CDR3 loop spans 15 amino acids. Germline CDR1 reads SGHVS; CDR2 reads FQNEAQ. CDR3: CASSQLAGGPSEQYF. The CDR3 region has the DNA TGTGCCAGCAGCCAACTAGCGGGAGGGCCTTCCGAGCAGTACTTC. The entire variable domain, with the rest obtained from reference TRBV7-8 and TRBJ2-7, is as follows: GAGVSQSPRYKVAKRGQDVALRCDPISGHVSLFWYQQALGQGPEFLTYFQNEAQLDKSGLPSDRFFAERPEGSVSTLKIQRTQQEDSAVYLCASSQLAGGPSEQYFGPGTRLTVT.

The chain employs TRBV9 and TRBJ2-3; 9 positions agree with TRBD2. Germline trimming cut 3 bases from V and 4 bases from J; bases unmatched to any gene: 6. Germline V gives CDR1 SGDLS, CDR2 YYNGEE. This CDR3 is built from 15 residues. CDR3 sequence reads: CASSGSSGTPDTQYF. CDR3 coding DNA: TGTGCCAGCAGCGGTTCTAGCGGGACCCCAGATACGCAGTATTTT.

The CDR3 coding sequence is TGTGCCAGCAGTCACCTGAGATGGCAGATTAAAACCATGAACACTGAAGCTTTCTTT. Translated, it gives CASSHLRWQIKTMNTEAFF. This chain joins TRBV6-2 or TRBV6-3 and TRBJ1-1; no clear D gene. Germline-derived CDR1 and CDR2 are MNHEY and SVGEGT. The CDR3 contains 19 residues. V was clipped by 5 bases and J by 0 bases, with 25 bases between them.

The V gene is TRBV7-9, the J gene TRBJ1-2; no firm D call. The germline V gene encodes CDR1 SEHNR and CDR2 FQNEAQ (reference sequence). Trimming removed 5 bases at V and 2 bases at J, with 15 bases between. The CDR3 loop spans 15 amino acids. This CDR3 is CASSPPGLVNYGYTF. DNA of the CDR3: TGTGCCAGCAGCCCCCCTGGGTTGGTCAACTATGGCTACACCTTC.

This clonotype occurred a few times. This chain connects TRBV27 to TRBJ1-1, with D tentatively TRBD1 (6 bases). Trimming took 2 bases from V and 0 from J, leaving 13 bases between them. This CDR3 comprises 16 residues. CDR1 and CDR2 (germline): MNHEY, SMNVEV (reference sequence). Written as DNA, the CDR3 is TGTGCCAGCAGTTTAAAGCCAGGGGCCCTGAACACTGAAGCTTTCTTT. Amino acid sequence: CASSLKPGALNTEAFF.

CDR3 protein: CSARDRRHSNTEAFF. For the CDR3, the DNA is TGCAGTGCTAGAGATCGCCGGCACTCAAACACTGAAGCTTTCTTT. This chain uses TRBV20-1 with TRBJ1-1; D gene uncertain. From germline, CDR1 is DFQATT and CDR2 SNEGSKA (reference sequence). The CDR3 sequence is 15 residues long. Between the trimmed V and J ends, which lost 0 bases and 2 bases, there was a span of 13 bases.

This clonotype was counted a few times. The rearrangement links TRBV20-1 to TRBJ2-7; no reliable D call. The CDR3 consists of 13 residues. V was cut by 3 bases and J by 0 bases, with 9 bases left in between. The germline gives CDR1 DFQATT, CDR2 SNEGSKA (reference sequence). This CDR3 reads CSASRRSSYEQYF. Written as DNA, the CDR3 is TGCAGTGCTAGTAGGAGAAGCTCCTACGAGCAGTACTTC.

V usage is TRBV4-1 and J usage is TRBJ2-7; D possibly corresponds to TRBD1 (6 bases). There are 15 residues in the CDR3. Germline CDR1 reads MGHRA; CDR2 reads YSYEKL. V was pared by 2 bases and J by 0 bases, with 11 bases between. The CDR3 sequence: CASSQYGQNSYEQYF. Here the CDR3 DNA reads TGCGCCAGCAGCCAATATGGACAGAACTCCTACGAGCAGTACTTC.

The V and J genes are TRBV28 and TRBJ2-7; 7 bases match TRBD2. This CDR3 has 12 residues. Germline CDR1 reads MDHEN; CDR2 reads SYDVKM. V lost 4 bases to trimming and J lost 6 bases; unmatched junction nucleotides: 3. CDR3 nucleotides: TGTGCCAGCAGTTCCGGACTAGGCGAGCAGTACTTC. Residues: CASSSGLGEQYF.

J is TRBJ1-1 and V is TRBV3-1; 10 nucleotides match TRBD1. Germline lookup yields CDR1 LGHDT and CDR2 YNNKEL (reference sequence). Trimming at V came to 3 bases and at J to 5 bases, leaving 6 bases not matched to a gene. The CDR3 has 15 amino acids. DNA of the CDR3: TGTGCCAGCAGCCAGGGGGACAGGGGTTGGACTGAAGCTTTCTTT. Translating gives CASSQGDRGWTEAFF. The full variable domain, completed using reference TRBV3-1 and TRBJ1-1, is DTAVSQTPKYLVTQMGNDKSIKCEQNLGHDTMYWYKQDSKKFLKIMFSYNNKELIINETVPNRFSPKSPDKAHLNLHINSLELGDSAVYFCASSQGDRGWTEAFFGQGTRLTVV.

This chain uses TRBV12-3 or TRBV12-4 with TRBJ1-2; D is ambiguous. The CDR3 spans 15 residues. Trimming took off 7 bases at V and 8 bases at J, with 23 bases between the two ends. CDR3 DNA: TGTGCCAGCACCTTACCCCCAATTGGGCATGGCGGCTACACCTTC. It encodes CASTLPPIGHGGYTF.

This clonotype was detected only a few times. The chain links TRBV20-1 to TRBJ1-2; D gene uncertain. With 1 base removed from V and 1 base from J, the gap between germline ends came to 10 bases. The CDR3 runs to 14 residues. The germline CDR1 and CDR2 sequences are DFQATT and SNEGSKA (reference sequence). The CDR3 bases are TGCAGTGCTAGAGTCCCAGGCTATAACTATGGCTACACCTTC. It specifies CSARVPGYNYGYTF.

This clonotype was seen repeatedly, ten times or more. The chain combines TRBV7-2 with TRBJ2-3, with D perhaps matching TRBD1 (6 bases). This CDR3 spans 17 amino acids. Looked up from germline, CDR1 is SGHTA and CDR2 is FQGNSA. V lost 2 bases to trimming and J lost 2 bases, with 17 bases between them. This CDR3 is CASSLPTGPATTDTQYF. The CDR3 DNA reads TGTGCCAGCAGCTTACCGACAGGACCAGCCACCACAGATACGCAGTATTTT. The full variable domain, completed using reference TRBV7-2 and TRBJ2-3, is GAGVSQSPSNKVTEKGKDVELRCDPISGHTALYWYRQSLGQGLEFLIYFQGNSAPDKSGLPSDRFSAERTGGSVSTLTIQRTQQEDSAVYLCASSLPTGPATTDTQYFGPGTRLTVL.

The gene calls are TRBV20-1 and TRBJ1-3; D ambiguous. The V end lost 0 bases, the J end lost 9 bases, and 6 bases lay between the germline ends. Germline CDR1 is DFQATT and CDR2 is SNEGSKA (reference sequence). This CDR3 has 11 amino acids. CDR3 sequence (DNA): TGCAGTGCTAGAGACCCAGGCACCATATATTTT. It encodes CSARDPGTIYF.

V and J are TRBV6-1 and TRBJ1-1; perhaps TRBD1 as D (5 bases). V lost 5 bases and J 4 bases, leaving 20 bases between the germline ends. This CDR3 has 16 amino acids. Germline-derived CDR1 and CDR2 are MNHNS and SASEGT. CDR3 DNA sequence: TGTGCCAGCAGTTACGGATGGGCAGGGATTGGCACTGAAGCTTTCTTT. Its protein is CASSYGWAGIGTEAFF.

This rearrangement joins TRBV6-5 to TRBJ2-6; no firm D call. Trimming removed 1 base from V and 0 bases from J, with 4 bases in between. The germline CDR1 and CDR2 sequences are MNHEY and SVGAGI. This CDR3 region has 15 residues. The CDR3 bases are TGTGCCAGCAGTTACTTTACCTCTGGGGCCAACGTCCTGACTTTC. Translating it yields CASSYFTSGANVLTF.

About this clonotype itself: This could be a read error, since a much larger clone is one nucleotide away. J is TRBJ2-5 and V is TRBV7-9; possibly TRBD1 for D (5 bases). The V and J ends lost 1 base and 1 base respectively, with 7 bases between them. This CDR3 comprises 14 residues. CDR1 SEHNR and CDR2 FQNEAQ come from the germline V gene (reference sequence). In nucleotides, the CDR3 is TGTGCCAGCAGCTTAGTGACAGTCCAAGAGACCCAGTACTTC. Its translation: CASSLVTVQETQYF.

The rearrangement uses TRBV6-6 and TRBJ1-1, with D maybe TRBD1 (5 bases). The CDR3 loop spans 14 amino acids. Germline V gene sequence: CDR1 MNHNY, CDR2 SVGAGI (reference sequence). The V gene lost 6 bases and the J gene lost 1 base, with 12 bases spanning the gap. CDR3 coding DNA: TGTGCCAGCAGCCGAAGTGGGGGGAACACTGAAGCTTTCTTT. Translated: CASSRSGGNTEAFF.